The 21 T cell receptor beta chains presented below share a single source sample, sequenced in a study of T cells in localized non-small cell lung cancer. The table came from immunoSEQ multiplex PCR; TCRdb's copy has only in-frame clones and leaves some out. The table records 40,000 to 60,000 clones, under 90% of them present only once. Sequenced material: peripheral blood mononuclear cells, taken before any cancer treatment. The receptors shown here come from a man aged 40 to 69 with stage III lung adenocarcinoma.

The chain joins TRBV5-6 to TRBJ2-2; 7 bases are a match to TRBD1. Looked up from germline, CDR1 is SGHDT and CDR2 is YYEEEE. The CDR3 consists of 14 residues. V trimming: 4 bases; J trimming: 6 bases; junction bases outside the gene matches: 6. CDR3 sequence (DNA): TGTGCCAGCAGCGAGCCAGGGGGATCCGGGGAGCTGTTTTTT. It specifies CASSEPGGSGELFF. Variable domain in full (rest from reference TRBV5-6 and TRBJ2-2): DAGVTQSPTHLIKTRGQQVTLRCSPKSGHDTVSWYQQALGQGPQFIFQYYEEEERQRGNFPDRFSGHQFPNYSSELNVNALLLGDSALYLCASSEPGGSGELFFGEGSRLTVL.

The sample holds one count of this clone. The V and J genes are TRBV30 and TRBJ2-5; 10 positions match TRBD1. J gave up 4 bases and V 7 bases, and 18 bases lay outside the gene matches. The germline V gene has CDR1 GTSNPN and CDR2 SVGIG (reference sequence). CDR3 length equals 17 residues. The CDR3 spells CAFLLTKSGQGRETQYF. CDR3 in DNA: TGTGCCTTTCTACTAACGAAATCGGGACAGGGGCGAGAGACCCAGTACTTC.

This clone was detected a few times. The chain recombines TRBV5-4 with TRBJ2-7; perhaps TRBD1 as D (6 bases). Trimming removed 2 bases from V and 0 bases from J, with 9 bases in between. In germline, CDR1 is SGHNT, CDR2 YYREEE (reference sequence). The CDR3 runs 14 residues. The CDR3 nucleotides are TGTGCCAGCAGCTTAAGGACAGCCTCCTACGAGCAGTACTTC. It encodes CASSLRTASYEQYF. The full variable domain, with the rest looked up from reference TRBV5-4 and TRBJ2-7, is ETGVTQSPTHLIKTRGQQVTLRCSSQSGHNTVSWYQQALGQGPQFIFQYYREEENGRGNFPPRFSGLQFPNYSSELNVNALELDDSALYLCASSLRTASYEQYFGPGTRLTVT.

The V and J genes are TRBV27 and TRBJ2-1; 12 nucleotides match TRBD2. The CDR3 contains 15 residues. V lost 6 bases, J lost 3 bases, and 3 bases stayed unmatched. Germline-derived CDR1 and CDR2 are MNHEY and SMNVEV (reference sequence). The CDR3 is CASSTGLAGYNEQFF. The DNA of the CDR3 is TGTGCCAGCAGCACGGGACTAGCGGGCTACAATGAGCAGTTCTTC.

The chain employs TRBV11-2 and TRBJ2-5; 9 positions agree with TRBD1. V lost 3 bases, J lost 5 bases, and 13 bases stayed unmatched. The CDR3 has 17 amino acids. Looked up from germline, CDR1 is SGHAT and CDR2 is FQNNGV. The CDR3 loop is CASSLFTTGQGKETQYF. In nucleotides, the CDR3 is TGTGCCAGCAGCTTGTTCACTACGGGACAGGGCAAGGAGACCCAGTACTTC.

This chain uses TRBV6-1 with TRBJ1-2; TRBD1 is a possible D gene (6 bases). The V gene's germline CDR1 is MNHNS and CDR2 SASEGT. The germline V and J ends were trimmed by 6 bases and 2 bases, with 13 bases remaining between them. The CDR3 runs to 14 residues. The DNA for the CDR3 is TGTGCCAGCAGAACAGGGAGAGCAAACTATGGCTACACCTTC. It yields the protein CASRTGRANYGYTF.

The rearrangement uses TRBV7-8 and TRBJ2-5; D perhaps matches TRBD2 (7 bases). Germline CDR1 SGHVS, CDR2 FQNEAQ. Trimming removed 5 bases at V and 3 bases at J, with 25 bases between. CDR3 length equals 18 residues. In DNA, the CDR3 is TGTGCCAGCAGCCACACCAGCGGGACAAGATGGAGAAAAGAGACCCAGTACTTC. Encoded protein: CASSHTSGTRWRKETQYF.

With regard to this clone: One junction end disagrees with the germline gene, perhaps due to a read error. This chain links TRBV2 with TRBJ2-7, with 7 bases identical to TRBD1. Germline V gives CDR1 SNHLY, CDR2 FYNNEI. The CDR3 totals 11 residues. This chain's CDR3 is CASATGQAPHF. CDR3 in DNA: TGTGCCAGCGCCACCGGACAGGCCCCACACTTC.

This chain joins TRBV6-1 and TRBJ1-1; D is possibly TRBD1 (5 bases). CDR3 length equals 15 residues. Germline loops: CDR1 MNHNS, CDR2 SASEGT. Trimming left V 7 bases short and J 1 base short, with 16 bases between. The CDR3, as DNA: TGTGCCAGCATGTGGGGACCGGGGCAGAACACTGAAGCTTTCTTT. The encoded protein is CASMWGPGQNTEAFF.

The rearrangement uses TRBV12-5 and TRBJ2-5; no definite D call. CDR3 length equals 14 residues. With 0 bases removed from V and 5 bases from J, the gap between germline ends came to 10 bases. Germline V gene data show CDR1 as LGHNT and CDR2 as FRNRAP. The CDR3 loop is CASGLVRATETQYF. The CDR3 DNA reads as TGTGCTAGTGGTTTGGTACGAGCTACCGAGACCCAGTACTTC.

This chain joins TRBV2 and TRBJ2-7; D possibly matches TRBD1 or TRBD2 (5 bases each). Germline CDR1 and CDR2: SNHLY and FYNNEI. CDR3 length equals 13 residues. In nucleotides, the CDR3 is TGTGAGAACCGGGACCCATCTTCCCGGGAGCAGTACTTC. The encoded protein is CENRDPSSREQYF.

This sequence joins TRBV4-2 and TRBJ1-2; tentative D call: TRBD1 (6 bases). The CDR3 extends over 16 amino acids. Looked up from germline, CDR1 is LGHNA and CDR2 is YNFKEQ. Trimming took off 1 base at V and 8 bases at J, with 20 bases between the two ends. The CDR3 sequence is CASSQAQGPQTFGYTF. As DNA, the CDR3 is TGTGCCAGCAGCCAAGCGCAGGGGCCACAAACATTCGGCTACACCTTC.

The V call is TRBV5-1, the J call TRBJ1-2, with no clear D. The V end was cut by 5 bases, the J end by 4 bases, with 15 bases between. From germline, CDR1 is SGHRS and CDR2 YFSETQ. The length of the CDR3 is 14 residues. For the CDR3, the DNA is TGCGCCAGCAGTTACCAAAGGGTTCCCTATGGCTACACCTTC. Translated: CASSYQRVPYGYTF.

V gene TRBV28 combines with J gene TRBJ1-2, with TRBD1 as a possible D gene (6 bases). Between the trimmed V and J ends, which lost 5 bases and 7 bases, there was a span of 20 bases. This CDR3 comprises 15 residues. The germline V gene encodes CDR1 MDHEN and CDR2 SYDVKM. CDR3 DNA sequence: TGTGCCAGCAGTCTCCAGACAGGACGGGCGAGTGGCTACACCTTC. Translated, it gives CASSLQTGRASGYTF.

The chain couples TRBV6-1 to TRBJ1-1; 10 bases match TRBD1. The germline V gene has CDR1 MNHNS and CDR2 SASEGT. The J segment lost 4 bases and the V segment lost 5 bases, leaving 7 bases of the junction unmatched. This CDR3 has 15 residues. CDR3 sequence: CASSPTDRGPTEAFF. The CDR3 region has the DNA TGTGCCAGCAGTCCAACTGACAGGGGGCCCACTGAAGCTTTCTTT.

V is TRBV7-2 and J is TRBJ2-7; 9 nucleotides align to TRBD1. V shed 3 bases and J 1 base; nucleotides not matched to a gene: 4. From germline, CDR1 is SGHTA and CDR2 FQGNSA. The length of the CDR3 is 15 residues. The CDR3 nucleotides are TGTGCCAGCAGCTTGTCCGGGACAGGGTCCTACGAGCAGTACTTC. Translation: CASSLSGTGSYEQYF.

This rearrangement joins TRBV18 to TRBJ2-5; D ambiguous. The germline V gene has CDR1 KGHSH and CDR2 LQKENI. Trimming stripped 2 bases from V and 5 bases from J, with 9 bases between. The CDR3 is 13 residues long. The CDR3 loop is CASSPNGGETQYF. CDR3 DNA: TGTGCCAGCTCACCAAACGGTGGGGAGACCCAGTACTTC.

This chain links TRBV7-8 with TRBJ2-3; 8 positions match TRBD2. This CDR3 spans 17 amino acids. J gave up 3 bases and V 0 bases, and 8 bases lay outside the gene matches. Germline values: CDR1 SGHVS, CDR2 FQNEAQ. CDR3 in amino acids: CASSLATGGAITDTQYF. The CDR3 DNA follows: TGTGCCAGCAGCTTAGCGACGGGGGGGGCAATAACAGATACGCAGTATTTT.

V is TRBV7-8 and J is TRBJ1-5; possibly TRBD1 for D (6 bases). V was shortened by 1 base and J by 0 bases, with 25 bases between the two germline ends. This CDR3 spans 21 amino acids. Germline V CDR1 and CDR2: SGHVS, FQNEAQ. Here the CDR3 reads CASSLGGRGRENRYSNQPQHF. The CDR3 nucleotides read TGTGCCAGCAGCTTAGGGGGCAGGGGCCGCGAGAACCGATATAGCAATCAGCCCCAGCATTTT.

This rearrangement joins TRBV5-6 to TRBJ2-1, with unresolved D. This CDR3 is 12 amino acids long. The germline V gene has CDR1 SGHDT and CDR2 YYEEEE. For the CDR3, the DNA is TGTGCAGCAGTGCTAGTCCCCGCTGAGCAGTTCTTC. This sequence encodes CAAVLVPAEQFF.

The gene calls are TRBV2 and TRBJ2-7; D might be TRBD1 (5 bases). Trimming removed 1 base from V and 3 bases from J, with 13 bases in between. The CDR3 extends over 15 amino acids. Per germline, CDR1 SNHLY and CDR2 FYNNEI. CDR3 protein: CASSEVVDTRYEQYF. The CDR3, as DNA: TGTGCCAGCAGTGAAGTAGTGGACACTCGCTACGAGCAGTACTTC.